The 4 T cell receptor beta chains below all came from one sample that was sequenced in a study of T cell repertoires in cytomegalovirus infection (dated by TCRdb to about 2019). Antigens for these TCRs are unknown. Sequencing used an Illumina HiSeq 1500. The raw public reads went through TCRdb reprocessing: fastp at Q25, MiXCR clone calling, in-frame beta chains kept. When rows share a CDR3 protein, they turn into one entry using the most common DNA and genes. This sample has 700,000 to 850,000 distinct CDR3 sequences in its table, and over 25% of those were observed once. The top ten constitute roughly 12% of the sample. The treatment or condition label here, explained by the study, means: in vitro stimulation with specific CMV peptide epitopes to enrich CMV-specific T cells. Source: cultured CD8+ T cells from PBMCs, taken from culture after CMV antigen stimulation. These receptors originate from a human donor in good health (CMV status not recorded). Some clones in this sample may be carry-over from other donors' samples.

At least ten counts were recorded for this clonotype. The gene calls are TRBV12-3 or TRBV12-4 and TRBJ1-2; no reliable D call. Trimming pared 3 bases from V and 4 bases from J, leaving 9 bases between. The CDR3 is made up of 13 amino acids. The CDR3 protein is CASSFNSLYGYTF. CDR3 sequence (DNA): TGTGCCAGCAGTTTTAACAGTCTCTATGGCTACACCTTC.

Only a few counts were recorded for this clonotype. The chain links TRBV28 to TRBJ1-5; TRBD1 matches 10 bases. CDR1 and CDR2 from the germline V gene are MDHEN and SYDVKM. The CDR3 consists of 19 residues. Trimming removed 7 bases from V and 1 base from J; junction bases left unmatched: 16. In nucleotides, the CDR3 is TGTGCCAGCAACTCCGAGGGACAGGGGTTTCAGTTAAGCAATCAGCCCCAGCATTTT. Residues: CASNSEGQGFQLSNQPQHF.

The chain couples TRBV19 to TRBJ2-2; perhaps TRBD2 as D (5 bases). Per germline, CDR1 LNHDA and CDR2 SQIVND (reference sequence). Trimming removed 6 bases at V and 3 bases at J, with 17 bases between. The CDR3 contains 16 residues. CDR3 sequence reads: CASSVAFGGDTGELFF. CDR3 in DNA: TGTGCCAGTAGCGTAGCTTTCGGAGGAGACACCGGGGAGCTGTTTTTT. Drawing the rest from reference TRBV19 and TRBJ2-2, the complete variable domain is DGGITQSPKYLFRKEGQNVTLSCEQNLNHDAMYWYRQDPGQGLRLIYYSQIVNDFQKGDIAEGYSVSREKKESFPLTVTSAQKNPTAFYLCASSVAFGGDTGELFFGEGSRLTVL.

CDR3 loop: CSVAYSATNEKLFF. CDR3 coding DNA: TGCAGCGTCGCGTACAGTGCAACTAATGAAAAACTGTTTTTT. The chain carries TRBV29-1 and TRBJ1-4; unclear D gene. Trimming removed 6 bases at V and 0 bases at J, with 11 bases between. This CDR3 contains 14 residues. The germline CDR1 and CDR2 sequences are SQVTM and ANQGSEA.